This T cell receptor beta chain appears in the sequencing data of a study of cytomegalovirus exposure and HLA in healthy donors. This PCR relied on a set of 60 Vbeta primers and 13 Jbeta primers. The protocol was immunoSEQ multiplex PCR, while the TCRdb copy is restricted to in-frame clones and leaves out a portion. The repertoire holds around 220,000 clones, with approximately 80% as singletons. Germline V gene data show CDR1 as SGDLS and CDR2 as YYNGEE. Losses at the gene ends were 3 bases for V and 9 bases for J; bases not matched to a gene: 7. CDR3 length: 15 residues. The V and J genes are TRBV9 and TRBJ2-1; 12 positions match TRBD2. The sequence came from a girl aged 2 to 9 in good health and CMV-seronegative. The sequenced sample was PBMCs. DNA for the CDR3: TGTGCCAGCAGCGAGACTAGCGGGAGAGTAGCTGAGCAGTTCTTC. Amino acid sequence: CASSETSGRVAEQFF.